Below are 26 T cell receptor beta chains sequenced from a single sample in a study of cytomegalovirus exposure and HLA in healthy donors. Primers included in the PCR were 60 Vbeta and 13 Jbeta primers. The data were produced by immunoSEQ multiplex PCR, yet TCRdb's version contains in-frame clones alone and is incomplete. This table holds about 180,000 clones, about 82% found once. Sequenced material: PBMCs. These receptors were taken from a woman aged 25-40 years in good health and CMV-seronegative.

This clone was counted a single time. The chain couples TRBV7-2 to TRBJ2-7; no firm D call. The CDR3 spans 11 residues. The germline CDR1 and CDR2 sequences are SGHTA and FQGNSA. Trimming took off 6 bases at V and 7 bases at J, with 10 bases between the two ends. In DNA form, the CDR3 reads TGTGCCAGCAGATTTGGCACGGAGCAGTACTTC. Its protein product is CASRFGTEQYF.

The rearrangement uses TRBV29-1 and TRBJ2-1, with 14 positions matching TRBD2. The CDR3 runs 13 residues. Looked up from germline, CDR1 is SQVTM and CDR2 is ANQGSEA. With V trimmed by 7 bases and J by 9 bases, 5 bases remained unmatched. As DNA, the CDR3 is TGCAGCGATGGACTAGCGGGGGGTGGTGAGCAGTTCTTC. This encodes CSDGLAGGGEQFF.

This chain joins TRBV21-1 and TRBJ1-5. TRBV21-1 is a pseudogene. The CDR3 has 17 residues. CDR3 nucleotides: TGTGCCAGCACCAAGGGAGGGGGTAGGGCCAGCAATCAGCCCCAGCATTTT. Its translation is CASTKGGGRASNQPQHF.

This chain joins TRBV5-4 and TRBJ2-5; 9 bases line up with TRBD2. This CDR3 is built from 14 residues. V was clipped by 5 bases and J by 5 bases; unmatched bases: 7. Germline values: CDR1 SGHNT, CDR2 YYREEE (reference sequence). CDR3 in amino acids: CASSEAGGKETQYF. The CDR3 DNA reads TGTGCCAGCAGTGAAGCGGGGGGCAAGGAGACCCAGTACTTC.

The V call is TRBV6-5, the J call TRBJ2-2, with a tentative D call TRBD1 (5 bases). Germline CDR1 is MNHEY and CDR2 is SVGAGI. The CDR3 has 15 amino acids. Trimming stripped 5 bases from V and 3 bases from J, with 13 bases between. DNA for the CDR3: TGTGCCAGCAGTCCCCGGACATTCTACACCGGGGAGCTGTTTTTT. Protein: CASSPRTFYTGELFF.

The chain has TRBV19 and TRBJ2-5; perhaps TRBD2 as D (5 bases). The V gene's germline CDR1 is LNHDA and CDR2 SQIVND (reference sequence). CDR3 length: 13 amino acids. The V end lost 2 bases, the J end lost 4 bases, and 8 bases lay between the germline ends. The CDR3 region has the DNA TGTGCCAGTAGTATAATTGGAGGAGAGACCCAGTACTTC. This encodes CASSIIGGETQYF.

The chain combines TRBV2 with TRBJ1-1, with D maybe TRBD1 (5 bases). The CDR3 is 14 residues long. Deletions cut 3 bases from V and 0 bases from J, with 8 bases between. Germline V lookup: CDR1 SNHLY, CDR2 FYNNEI. The CDR3 DNA reads as TGTGCCAGCAGTGAGGAGGGGATGAACACTGAAGCTTTCTTT. Translated, it gives CASSEEGMNTEAFF.

The chain links TRBV30 to TRBJ2-1; 10 nucleotides agree with TRBD1. The CDR3 totals 16 residues. Germline-derived CDR1 and CDR2 are GTSNPN and SVGIG (reference sequence). After removal of 7 bases from V and 4 bases from J, the junction contained 13 bases not matched to a gene. The CDR3 is CAYRRQGAVIYNEQFF. Written as DNA, the CDR3 is TGTGCCTACCGGAGACAGGGGGCTGTCATTTACAATGAGCAGTTCTTC.

The rearrangement joins TRBV30 to TRBJ1-4, with 9 bases lining up with TRBD1. V trimming: 5 bases; J trimming: 8 bases; junction bases outside the gene matches: 3. The CDR3 runs 12 residues. CDR1 and CDR2 (germline): GTSNPN, SVGIG (reference sequence). The CDR3 here is CAWETGGEKLFF. In nucleotides, the CDR3 is TGTGCCTGGGAGACAGGGGGAGAAAAACTGTTTTTT. Full variable domain (missing parts from reference TRBV30 and TRBJ1-4): SQTIHQWPATLVQPVGSPLSLECTVEGTSNPNLYWYRQAAGRGLQLLFYSVGIGQISSEVPQNLSASRPQDRQFILSSKKLLLSDSGFYLCAWETGGEKLFFGSGTQLSVL.

This sequence joins TRBV30 and TRBJ1-3; no clear D gene. This CDR3 is built from 13 residues. Germline V gene lookup returns CDR1 GTSNPN and CDR2 SVGIG (reference sequence). Trimming shortened V by 5 bases and J by 0 bases, and 8 bases separated the two germline ends. CDR3: CAWAGNSGNTIYF. The CDR3, as DNA: TGTGCCTGGGCGGGGAACTCTGGAAACACCATATATTTT.

The chain carries TRBV21-1 and TRBJ1-1; whether TRBD1, the table's D call, matches the DNA was not checked. TRBV21-1 counts as a pseudogene. The CDR3 covers 20 residues. The CDR3 loop is CASSKAPPPRHGQGETEAFF. CDR3 sequence (DNA): TGTGCCAGCAGCAAGGCCCCACCTCCCCGGCATGGACAGGGCGAGACTGAAGCTTTCTTT.

This chain connects TRBV7-3 to TRBJ1-1; 7 bases fit TRBD1. CDR1 is SGHTA and CDR2 is FQGTGA in the germline V gene. The length of the CDR3 is 16 residues. V lost 2 bases and J lost 0; bases outside the gene matches: 6. This CDR3 reads CASSLHPGQLNTEAFF. In DNA, the CDR3 is TGTGCCAGCAGCTTACACCCGGGACAGTTGAACACTGAAGCTTTCTTT. The complete variable domain, with remaining parts taken from reference TRBV7-3 and TRBJ1-1, reads GAGVSQTPSNKVTEKGKYVELRCDPISGHTALYWYRQSLGQGPEFLIYFQGTGAADDSGLPNDRFFAVRPEGSVSTLKIQRTERGDSAVYLCASSLHPGQLNTEAFFGQGTRLTVV.

The genes are TRBV5-1 and TRBJ1-2; D remains ambiguous. CDR1 SGHRS and CDR2 YFSETQ come from the germline V gene. Trimming shortened V by 1 base and J by 1 base, and 11 bases separated the two germline ends. CDR3 length: 15 amino acids. The CDR3 coding sequence is TGCGCCAGCAGCTTGTATACTGAGGGTAACTATGGCTACACCTTC. Amino acids: CASSLYTEGNYGYTF.

The V and J genes are TRBV15 and TRBJ2-6; the match to TRBD1 covers 7 bases. Trimming at V came to 6 bases and at J to 3 bases, leaving 5 bases not matched to a gene. Germline loops: CDR1 LNHNV, CDR2 YYDKDF (reference sequence). The CDR3 loop spans 15 amino acids. CDR3 region: CATRIDRVGANVLTF. In DNA form, the CDR3 reads TGTGCCACCAGAATCGACAGGGTTGGGGCCAACGTCCTGACTTTC.

The genes are TRBV5-1 and TRBJ2-7, with 9 bases that match TRBD1. The CDR3 is 15 residues long. V shed 1 base and J 2 bases; nucleotides not matched to a gene: 4. Germline V CDR1 and CDR2: SGHRS, YFSETQ. Written as DNA, the CDR3 is TGCGCCAGCAGCTTGACTGGGACAGGGACCTACGAGCAGTACTTC. Translation gives CASSLTGTGTYEQYF.

This rearrangement joins TRBV25-1 to TRBJ1-6; perhaps TRBD1 as D (5 bases). This CDR3 is built from 13 residues. The V and J ends lost 2 bases and 6 bases respectively, with 5 bases between them. CDR1 and CDR2 from the germline V gene are MGHDK and SYGVNS. The CDR3 protein is CASSERGNSPLHF. The CDR3 DNA follows: TGTGCCAGCAGTGAAAGGGGTAATTCACCCCTCCACTTT. The full variable domain, its missing parts supplied by reference TRBV25-1 and TRBJ1-6, is EADIYQTPRYLVIGTGKKITLECSQTMGHDKMYWYQQDPGMELHLIHYSYGVNSTEKGDLSSESTVSRIRTEHFPLTLESARPSHTSQYLCASSERGNSPLHFGNGTRLTVT.

V gene TRBV6-5 combines with J gene TRBJ1-2, with 8 positions matching TRBD1. With 2 bases clipped from V and 8 bases from J, the junction kept 4 bases outside the gene matches. In germline, CDR1 is MNHEY, CDR2 SVGAGI. The CDR3 has 13 residues. CDR3 sequence reads: CASSYPGQGGYTF. As DNA, the CDR3 is TGTGCCAGCAGTTACCCCGGACAGGGCGGCTACACCTTC.

The V call is TRBV27, the J call TRBJ1-2; D is undetermined. This CDR3 has 13 residues. In germline, CDR1 is MNHEY, CDR2 SMNVEV (reference sequence). The V gene lost 6 bases and the J gene lost 4 bases, with 12 bases spanning the gap. The CDR3 sequence is CASSLSPVYGYTF. DNA of the CDR3: TGTGCCAGCAGCTTGAGTCCGGTCTATGGCTACACCTTC.

The gene calls are TRBV5-1 and TRBJ1-3; the D is unclear. The CDR3 extends over 14 amino acids. V was trimmed by 1 base and J by 4 bases, leaving 9 bases between them. Germline CDR1 and CDR2: SGHRS and YFSETQ. The CDR3 reads CASSLYGEGNTIYF. The CDR3 DNA follows: TGCGCCAGCAGCTTGTATGGAGAAGGAAACACCATATATTTT.

The chain couples TRBV19 to TRBJ2-7, with 9 bases that match TRBD1. The CDR3 consists of 16 residues. Looked up from germline, CDR1 is LNHDA and CDR2 is SQIVND (reference sequence). Trimming cost V 3 bases and J 3 bases; bases outside gene matches: 9. The CDR3, as DNA: TGTGCCAGTAGTATCACCTCGGGACAGGGCTTCTACGAGCAGTACTTC. Its translation: CASSITSGQGFYEQYF.

V is TRBV5-1 and J is TRBJ2-1; 9 nucleotides align to TRBD1. J gave up 8 bases and V 0 bases, and 6 bases lay outside the gene matches. The CDR3 extends over 15 amino acids. Germline lookup yields CDR1 SGHRS and CDR2 YFSETQ. The CDR3 loop is CASSLGTGDLHEQFF. The CDR3 nucleotides are TGCGCCAGCAGCTTGGGGACAGGGGATCTCCATGAGCAGTTCTTC.

This clone was picked up a small number of times. The rearrangement uses TRBV9 and TRBJ1-3; 8 nucleotides match TRBD1. Germline V lookup: CDR1 SGDLS, CDR2 YYNGEE. The CDR3 runs to 16 residues. The junction had 7 bases not matched to a gene; V was cut back by 2 bases and J by 3 bases. As DNA, the CDR3 is TGTGCCAGCAGCGTCGGGCAGGGGGCGGTTGGAAACACCATATATTTT. Its translation: CASSVGQGAVGNTIYF.

The V gene is TRBV5-1, the J gene TRBJ2-3, with TRBD2 matching 9 bases. Trimming took 2 bases from V and 6 from J; bases not matched to a gene: 7. CDR3 length: 15 residues. Germline V gene lookup returns CDR1 SGHRS and CDR2 YFSETQ. The CDR3 sequence: CASSFLAGGSDTQYF. CDR3 bases: TGCGCCAGCAGCTTCCTTGCGGGGGGGTCGGATACGCAGTATTTT.

The J gene is TRBJ1-2, the V gene TRBV5-1; D is ambiguous. Germline V CDR1 and CDR2: SGHRS, YFSETQ. Trimming left V 3 bases short and J 0 bases short, with 9 bases between. The CDR3 is made up of 14 amino acids. CDR3 sequence: CASSWTESNYGYTF. The DNA for the CDR3 is TGCGCCAGCAGCTGGACTGAGTCTAACTATGGCTACACCTTC.

The V and J genes are TRBV6-6 and TRBJ2-7; TRBD1 is a possible D gene (6 bases). Trimming removed 7 bases at V and 2 bases at J, with 15 bases between. The germline V gene has CDR1 MNHNY and CDR2 SVGAGI (reference sequence). This CDR3 contains 14 residues. CDR3 amino acids: CASIPGHLTYEQYF. CDR3 sequence (DNA): TGTGCCAGCATACCGGGACACCTCACCTACGAGCAGTACTTC.

J is TRBJ1-2 and V is TRBV5-1, with D possibly being TRBD1 (6 bases). V was shortened by 2 bases and J by 6 bases, with 11 bases between the two germline ends. CDR1 is SGHRS and CDR2 is YFSETQ in the germline V gene. The CDR3 contains 13 residues. CDR3 sequence: CASSFRQEHGYTF. As DNA, the CDR3 is TGCGCCAGCAGCTTCCGACAGGAGCATGGCTACACCTTC.